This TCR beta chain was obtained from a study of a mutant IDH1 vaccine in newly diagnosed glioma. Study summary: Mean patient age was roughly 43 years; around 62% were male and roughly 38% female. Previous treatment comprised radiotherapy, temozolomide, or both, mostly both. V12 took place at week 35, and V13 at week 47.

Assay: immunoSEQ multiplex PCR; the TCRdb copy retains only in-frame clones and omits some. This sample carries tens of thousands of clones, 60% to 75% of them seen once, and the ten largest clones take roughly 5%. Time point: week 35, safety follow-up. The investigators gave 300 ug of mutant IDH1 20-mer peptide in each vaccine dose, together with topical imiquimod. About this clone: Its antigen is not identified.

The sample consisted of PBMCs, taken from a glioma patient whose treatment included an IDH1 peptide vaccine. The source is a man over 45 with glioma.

CDR3 nucleotides: TGTGCCAGCAGCCAAGGTGACGGGCTAGCCAATGAGCAGTTCTTC. As protein: CASSQGDGLANEQFF. The chain is built from TRBV4-2 and TRBJ2-1; D is possibly TRBD2 (5 bases). V was cut by 1 base and J by 6 bases, with 13 bases left in between. Germline V gene sequence: CDR1 LGHNA, CDR2 YNFKEQ. This CDR3 comprises 15 residues.